The clone carrying this TCR beta chain came up a few times. The data are from a study of cytomegalovirus exposure and HLA in healthy donors. CDR3 length: 16 residues. Germline CDR1 MNHNS, CDR2 SASEGT. The ends lost 4 bases at V and 4 bases at J; junction bases unmatched: 12. Libraries were prepared by immunoSEQ multiplex PCR; TCRdb keeps only in-frame clonotypes and omits some of them. The sample shows some 310,000 clones, roughly 86% of them seen only once. The sample consisted of PBMCs. The sequence was collected from a man aged 25-40 years in good health and CMV-seronegative. The chain is built from TRBV6-1 and TRBJ2-7, with 8 nucleotides matching TRBD1. CDR3 coding DNA: TGTGCCAGCAGTGGACGACAGGGGCTGGTGGGATACGAGCAGTACTTC. This encodes CASSGRQGLVGYEQYF.